One and the same sample provided the 32 T cell receptor beta chains below, sequenced in a study of T cells after yellow fever vaccination. TCRdb reprocessed the 5' RACE reads via MiXCR and lists one record per CDR3 protein. The data contain 300,000 to 350,000 distinct CDR3 sequences, about 10% of them seen just once; the ten biggest clones take up 3% to 4%. The sample was CD4+ T cells sorted from PBMCs, taken 45 days after the yellow fever booster vaccination. The receptor source for this set is a man aged 18 to 30 who received the YFV17D yellow fever vaccine.

The sample holds many counts of this clonotype. The V gene is TRBV5-1, the J gene TRBJ2-7, with 7 bases that match TRBD2. V lost 7 bases to trimming and J lost 3 bases; unmatched junction nucleotides: 19. Germline V gene lookup returns CDR1 SGHRS and CDR2 YFSETQ. The length of the CDR3 is 17 residues. CDR3 coding DNA: TGCGCCAGCTCCTTGACGCGGGGCGACACGGGAGGCTACGAGCAGTACTTC. Its protein is CASSLTRGDTGGYEQYF.

This clonotype showed up just a few times. The genes are TRBV7-7 and TRBJ2-7; D possibly corresponds to TRBD1 (6 bases). This CDR3 comprises 13 residues. Trimming pared 4 bases from V and 2 bases from J, leaving 9 bases between. CDR1 is SSHAT and CDR2 is FNYEAQ in the germline V gene (reference sequence). The CDR3 sequence: CASSYGQTYEQYF. CDR3 nucleotides: TGTGCCAGCAGCTACGGACAGACCTACGAGCAGTACTTC. Together with reference TRBV7-7 and TRBJ2-7, the CDR3 gives the full variable domain: GAGVSQSPRYKVTKRGQDVTLRCDPISSHATLYWYQQALGQGPEFLTYFNYEAQPDKSGLPSDRFSAERPEGSISTLTIQRTEQRDSAMYRCASSYGQTYEQYFGPGTRLTVT.

The rearrangement links TRBV6-5 to TRBJ2-5, with D possibly called TRBD1 or TRBD2 (5 bases each). The V gene's germline CDR1 is MNHEY and CDR2 SVGAGI. The CDR3 has 12 amino acids. Trimming removed 6 bases at V and 7 bases at J, with 12 bases between. Written as DNA, the CDR3 is TGTGCCAGCAGCCGCAGTGGGGGGACCCAGTACTTC. Its translation is CASSRSGGTQYF.

The CDR3 sequence is CASSGTGTGGGEEQYF. DNA of the CDR3: TGTGCCAGCAGCGGAACCGGGACAGGGGGCGGGGAGGAGCAGTATTTT. J is TRBJ2-3 and V is TRBV9; 12 nucleotides line up with TRBD1. CDR3 size: 16 residues. V shed 3 bases, J shed 11 bases, and the junction held 13 bases outside the gene matches. Per the germline V gene, CDR1 is SGDLS and CDR2 is YYNGEE.

The chain recombines TRBV7-9 with TRBJ1-6, with D perhaps matching TRBD1 (5 bases). Germline V lookup: CDR1 SEHNR, CDR2 FQNEAQ (reference sequence). The CDR3 is made up of 15 amino acids. The V end lost 5 bases, the J end lost 10 bases, and 18 bases lay between the germline ends. As DNA, the CDR3 is TGTGCCAGCAGCCCCAGACGGGGGGTTTCGTCACCCCTCCACTTT. Protein product: CASSPRRGVSSPLHF. Supplemented by reference TRBV7-9 and TRBJ1-6, the full variable domain reads DTGVSQNPRHKITKRGQNVTFRCDPISEHNRLYWYRQTLGQGPEFLTYFQNEAQLEKSRLLSDRFSAERPKGSFSTLEIQRTEQGDSAMYLCASSPRRGVSSPLHFGNGTRLTVT.

The chain joins TRBV9 to TRBJ2-3; D is ambiguous. Germline assignment: CDR1 SGDLS and CDR2 YYNGEE. This CDR3 has 13 amino acids. The ends were cut back, 3 bases at V and 3 bases at J, with 8 bases in the middle. CDR3 protein: CASSGSWTDTQYF. CDR3 DNA sequence: TGTGCCAGCAGCGGTAGTTGGACAGATACGCAGTATTTT.

In this sample, this clonotype turned up a few times. This chain connects TRBV20-1 to TRBJ2-3; no reliable D call. The CDR3 covers 13 residues. The V gene lost 5 bases and the J gene lost 2 bases, with 11 bases spanning the gap. Germline loops: CDR1 DFQATT, CDR2 SNEGSKA (reference sequence). CDR3 DNA: TGCAGTGCTTATGTTCCACACACAGATACGCAGTATTTT. Encoded protein: CSAYVPHTDTQYF.

This clonotype was picked up a small number of times. The chain links TRBV5-1 to TRBJ2-1, with 12 positions matching TRBD2. V trimming: 5 bases; J trimming: 4 bases; junction bases outside the gene matches: 1. Germline V CDR1 and CDR2: SGHRS, YFSETQ. The CDR3 is 14 residues long. CDR3 sequence reads: CASRTSGGYNEQFF. CDR3 nucleotide sequence: TGCGCCAGCAGAACTAGCGGGGGGTACAATGAGCAGTTCTTC.

This clonotype was found many times. The rearrangement links TRBV20-1 to TRBJ2-7, with TRBD1 identical over 8 bases. In germline, CDR1 is DFQATT, CDR2 SNEGSKA (reference sequence). CDR3 length: 15 residues. Trimming removed 5 bases from V and 4 bases from J; junction bases left unmatched: 13. CDR3 nucleotides: TGCAGTGCTCCCTTCGACAGGGGTGGAAGATACGAGCAGTACTTC. This sequence encodes CSAPFDRGGRYEQYF.

The chain combines TRBV10-3 with TRBJ1-1; D is unresolved. The germline CDR1 and CDR2 sequences are ENHRY and SYGVKD. With 2 bases removed from V and 5 bases from J, the gap between germline ends came to 12 bases. The CDR3 spans 14 residues. In nucleotides, the CDR3 is TGTGCCATCAGTGAGGAGGGCGGTAGGACTGAAGCTTTCTTT. Protein product: CAISEEGGRTEAFF.

This chain connects TRBV20-1 to TRBJ2-7, with TRBD1 identical over 10 bases. The CDR3 is made up of 13 amino acids. The V and J ends lost 7 bases and 7 bases, in that order; junction bases with no gene match: 10. Germline loops: CDR1 DFQATT, CDR2 SNEGSKA (reference sequence). The CDR3, as DNA: TGCAGTGTTAGGGGGGACAGGGGCTATGAGCAGTACTTC. It encodes CSVRGDRGYEQYF.

This clonotype appeared many times. V and J are TRBV7-8 and TRBJ2-3; tentatively, D is TRBD2 (7 bases). Trimming pared 0 bases from V and 2 bases from J, leaving 15 bases between. CDR3 length equals 17 residues. Germline loops: CDR1 SGHVS, CDR2 FQNEAQ. The CDR3 reads CASSLARGLSPTDTQYF. The DNA for the CDR3 is TGTGCCAGCAGCTTAGCCAGGGGACTATCTCCCACAGATACGCAGTATTTT.

In its sample, this clonotype was seen a few times. V is TRBV20-1 and J is TRBJ1-1, with D tentatively TRBD1 (5 bases). V was clipped by 2 bases and J by 1 base, with 14 bases between them. Germline assignment: CDR1 DFQATT and CDR2 SNEGSKA (reference sequence). The CDR3 covers 15 residues. CDR3 sequence reads: CSARPPLTENTEAFF. The DNA of the CDR3 is TGCAGTGCTAGACCGCCGCTGACAGAGAACACTGAAGCTTTCTTT.

The V and J genes are TRBV12-3 or TRBV12-4 and TRBJ2-5, with a weak D call TRBD1 (5 bases). Trimming removed 6 bases at V and 1 base at J, with 12 bases between. The CDR3 extends over 14 amino acids. The CDR3 region is CASSPSQGQETQYF. CDR3 DNA: TGTGCCAGCAGCCCCTCCCAGGGCCAAGAGACCCAGTACTTC.

In this sample, this clonotype turned up a few times. The chain uses TRBV6-5 and TRBJ1-2, with a possible D match to TRBD1 (5 bases). Deletions cut 5 bases from V and 10 bases from J, with 11 bases between. The CDR3 covers 11 residues. Per the germline V gene, CDR1 is MNHEY and CDR2 is SVGAGI. DNA of the CDR3: TGTGCCAGCAGTGCCGGGACGGCCTACACCTTC. Residues: CASSAGTAYTF.

This clonotype came up many times. The chain employs TRBV6-5 and TRBJ1-4; 9 bases agree with TRBD1. J gave up 8 bases and V 0 bases, and 4 bases lay outside the gene matches. The CDR3 totals 15 residues. Germline assignment: CDR1 MNHEY and CDR2 SVGAGI. Here the CDR3 DNA reads TGTGCCAGCAGTTACTCGGGACAGGGAGTGGAAAAACTGTTTTTT. As protein: CASSYSGQGVEKLFF.

V usage is TRBV5-5 and J usage is TRBJ2-5, with D possibly called TRBD1 or TRBD2 (5 bases each). In germline, CDR1 is SGHKS, CDR2 YYEKEE (reference sequence). The CDR3 loop spans 15 amino acids. V was shortened by 0 bases and J by 1 base, with 10 bases between the two germline ends. CDR3 region: CASSLAVGVQETQYF. The CDR3 DNA sequence: TGTGCCAGCAGCTTGGCCGTGGGGGTCCAAGAGACCCAGTACTTC.

The genes are TRBV5-4 and TRBJ2-5; 8 bases are shared with TRBD1. Germline V gene lookup returns CDR1 SGHNT and CDR2 YYREEE (reference sequence). V shed 1 base, J shed 10 bases, and the junction held 12 bases outside the gene matches. The CDR3 runs to 15 residues. The CDR3 here is CASSLQGAGVGDQYF. Here the CDR3 DNA reads TGTGCCAGCAGCTTGCAGGGGGCCGGCGTAGGGGACCAGTACTTC.

The chain employs TRBV5-1 and TRBJ2-7; no firm D call. The CDR3 totals 11 residues. CDR1 is SGHRS and CDR2 is YFSETQ in the germline V gene. Deletions cut 4 bases from V and 7 bases from J, with 9 bases between. CDR3 amino acids: CASSPGEEQYF. The CDR3 DNA is TGCGCCAGCAGCCCGGGTGAAGAGCAGTACTTC. Full variable domain (rest looked up from reference TRBV5-1 and TRBJ2-7): KAGVTQTPRYLIKTRGQQVTLSCSPISGHRSVSWYQQTPGQGLQFLFEYFSETQRNKGNFPGRFSGRQFSNSRSEMNVSTLELGDSALYLCASSPGEEQYFGPGTRLTVT.

The gene calls are TRBV6-5 and TRBJ1-6, with D perhaps matching TRBD1 (5 bases). V was cut by 7 bases and J by 7 bases, with 11 bases left in between. The CDR3 is 13 amino acids. In germline, CDR1 is MNHEY, CDR2 SVGAGI. DNA for the CDR3: TGTGCCAGCAAGTGGCAGGGAAATTCACCCCTCCACTTT. This translates into CASKWQGNSPLHF.

This clonotype was detected many times. The chain uses TRBV5-1 and TRBJ1-1; no firm D call. Between the trimmed V and J ends, which lost 0 bases and 1 base, there was a span of 7 bases. The CDR3 has 14 residues. Per germline, CDR1 SGHRS and CDR2 YFSETQ. The CDR3 sequence is CASSLDRSNTEAFF. CDR3 coding DNA: TGCGCCAGCAGCTTGGACAGATCGAACACTGAAGCTTTCTTT.

The rearrangement joins TRBV12-3 or TRBV12-4 to TRBJ1-4; no clear D gene. The CDR3 loop spans 14 amino acids. V was shortened by 6 bases and J by 1 base, with 9 bases between the two germline ends. For the CDR3, the DNA is TGTGCCAGCAGATCCTGGAGAACTAATGAAAAACTGTTTTTT. Translated, it gives CASRSWRTNEKLFF.

This clonotype was detected a few times. A read error is possible here, since a much larger clone lies one base away. This chain uses TRBV12-3 or TRBV12-4 with TRBJ1-1; no clear D. The germline V and J ends were trimmed by 2 bases and 1 base, with 5 bases remaining between them. The CDR3 consists of 13 residues. This CDR3 is CASSLMENTEAFF. In nucleotides, the CDR3 is TGTGCCAGCAGTTTAATGGAGAACACTGAAGCTTTCTTT.

This clonotype has at least ten counts. This chain uses TRBV7-9 with TRBJ1-2; no reliable D call. V was pared by 4 bases and J by 0 bases, with 12 bases between. Germline lookup yields CDR1 SEHNR and CDR2 FQNEAQ (reference sequence). This CDR3 region has 15 residues. The CDR3 loop reads CASSSYSGANYGYTF. DNA of the CDR3: TGTGCCAGCAGCTCTTACAGTGGAGCTAACTATGGCTACACCTTC.

The chain employs TRBV20-1 and TRBJ2-5, with D unclear. Germline assignment: CDR1 DFQATT and CDR2 SNEGSKA (reference sequence). The V gene lost 2 bases and the J gene lost 0 bases, with 13 bases spanning the gap. The CDR3 runs to 15 residues. The CDR3 sequence is CSARTQLLYQETQYF. Written as DNA, the CDR3 is TGCAGTGCTAGAACCCAACTACTGTACCAAGAGACCCAGTACTTC.

This clonotype was picked up one time. The V and J genes are TRBV20-1 and TRBJ1-5, with TRBD1 as a possible D gene (5 bases). CDR3 size: 16 residues. The germline gives CDR1 DFQATT, CDR2 SNEGSKA (reference sequence). Trimming cost V 3 bases and J 0 bases, with 15 bases left between them. CDR3 loop: CSASRGAGYSNQPQHF. The CDR3 nucleotides read TGCAGTGCTAGTCGTGGCGCAGGGTATAGCAATCAGCCCCAGCATTTT.

The V and J genes are TRBV5-1 and TRBJ2-3; 7 bases agree with TRBD2. Germline assignment: CDR1 SGHRS and CDR2 YFSETQ. The CDR3 is 15 amino acids. The trim removed 4 bases at V and 0 bases at J, leaving 5 bases unmatched. Here the CDR3 reads CASSDRAGSTDTQYF. For the CDR3, the DNA is TGCGCCAGCAGCGACCGAGCGGGGAGCACAGATACGCAGTATTTT.

The rearrangement joins TRBV24-1 to TRBJ1-4; perhaps TRBD1 as D (5 bases). Trimming stripped 4 bases from V and 6 bases from J, with 11 bases between. CDR1 KGHDR and CDR2 SFDVKD come from the germline V gene. CDR3 length: 14 residues. Here the CDR3 reads CATSDSGSDEKLFF. The CDR3 coding sequence is TGTGCCACCAGTGACTCAGGGTCGGATGAAAAACTGTTTTTT.

This chain uses TRBV5-1 with TRBJ2-7, with TRBD1 matching over 8 bases. The CDR3 extends over 16 amino acids. Trimming removed 0 bases from V and 6 bases from J; junction bases left unmatched: 11. Germline V gene sequence: CDR1 SGHRS, CDR2 YFSETQ. In nucleotides, the CDR3 is TGCGCCAGCAGCTTGGATGGGGCAGGGGGCGGCGGCGAGCAGTACTTC. Its translation is CASSLDGAGGGGEQYF.

This clonotype was detected a few times. The CDR3 sequence is CASSLVYSMGTEAFF. CDR3 DNA sequence: TGCGCCAGCAGCTTGGTTTATTCTATGGGCACTGAAGCTTTCTTT. The genes are TRBV5-1 and TRBJ1-1; D is unresolved. V was cut by 0 bases and J by 4 bases, with 13 bases left in between. CDR3 length: 15 amino acids. The germline gives CDR1 SGHRS, CDR2 YFSETQ.

This clonotype was counted a few times. The chain's CDR3 is CASSPRTGDNNEQFF. CDR3 in DNA: TGTGCCAGCAGCCCACGGACAGGCGACAACAATGAGCAGTTCTTC. The chain employs TRBV7-3 and TRBJ2-1, with 7 positions matching TRBD1. CDR3 length: 15 residues. The V gene's germline CDR1 is SGHTA and CDR2 FQGTGA. The J segment lost 5 bases and the V segment lost 5 bases, leaving 9 bases of the junction unmatched. The entire variable domain, with the rest obtained from reference TRBV7-3 and TRBJ2-1, is as follows: GAGVSQTPSNKVTEKGKYVELRCDPISGHTALYWYRQSLGQGPEFLIYFQGTGAADDSGLPNDRFFAVRPEGSVSTLKIQRTERGDSAVYLCASSPRTGDNNEQFFGPGTRLTVL.

This clonotype was counted ten times or more. J is TRBJ1-1 and V is TRBV5-1, with TRBD1 as a possible D gene (6 bases). CDR3 length: 14 residues. Germline V gene data show CDR1 as SGHRS and CDR2 as YFSETQ. V was trimmed by 2 bases and J by 4 bases, leaving 12 bases between them. CDR3 loop: CASSLPGVFTEAFF. As DNA, the CDR3 is TGCGCCAGCAGCTTACCAGGGGTGTTCACTGAAGCTTTCTTT.